A selection of T cell receptor beta chains follows, all from one sample in a study of technical replicates of blood from a few donors. The protocol was immunoSEQ multiplex PCR, while the TCRdb copy is restricted to in-frame clones and leaves out a portion. The sample shows fewer than 100,000 clones, around 97% of them seen only once. The sample taken for sequencing was T cells isolated from PBMCs. These receptor sequences come from a human donor in good health. The CDR3 runs from the conserved cysteine through the conserved F or W. The D gene is left open where the match is weak. Part of the rows lack a size; the others show once, few, many or a class for expanded clones.

v_call	d_call	j_call	clone_size	cdr3_aa	cdr3_nt
TRBV27	TRBD2	TRBJ2-1	.	CASSFRTSGRHEQFF	TGTGCCAGCAGTTTCAGGACTAGCGGGAGACATGAGCAGTTCTTC
TRBV5-4	TRBD1	TRBJ1-2	.	CASSPSRGQGINGYTF	TGTGCCAGCAGCCCGTCCCGGGGACAGGGTATTAATGGCTACACCTTC
TRBV23-1	.	TRBJ2-6	.	CASSQAGAVPSGANVLTF	TGCGCCAGCAGTCAGGCAGGGGCTGTACCCTCTGGGGCCAACGTCCTGACTTTC
TRBV27	.	TRBJ2-1	.	CASSYLGSGDYNEQFF	TGTGCCAGCAGTTACTTAGGATCAGGCGATTACAATGAGCAGTTCTTC
TRBV10-3	.	TRBJ1-4	.	CAISSSEKLFF	TGTGCCATCAGCTCGTCTGAAAAACTGTTTTTT
TRBV28	TRBD2	TRBJ2-7	once	CASSKGTKGYEQYF	TGTGCCAGCAGCAAGGGGACTAAGGGATACGAGCAGTACTTC
TRBV7-9	.	TRBJ1-1	.	CASSLGYSTEAFF	TGTGCCAGCAGCTTAGGGTATAGCACTGAAGCTTTCTTT
TRBV5-1	.	TRBJ2-3	.	CASSSQQGRTIYEQYF	TGCGCCAGCAGCTCTCAACAGGGGAGGACCATATATGAGCAGTATTTT
TRBV28	TRBD2	TRBJ2-7	.	CASRPSGNYEQYF	TGTGCCAGCAGACCTAGCGGGAACTACGAGCAGTACTTC
TRBV6-6	.	TRBJ1-1	once	CASSFSNANTEAFF	TGTGCCAGCAGTTTCAGTAACGCGAACACTGAAGCTTTCTTT
TRBV6-5	.	TRBJ1-2	.	CASSYIGQTQYYGYTF	TGTGCCAGCAGTTACATAGGACAGACTCAATACTATGGCTACACCTTC
TRBV6-5	.	TRBJ2-5	.	CASRTGVGQETQYF	TGTGCCAGCAGAACGGGGGTGGGTCAAGAGACCCAGTACTTC
TRBV27	.	TRBJ2-7	.	CASSARTVSYEQYF	TGTGCCAGCAGTGCTCGGACAGTCTCCTACGAGCAGTACTTC
TRBV9	TRBD2	TRBJ2-1	.	CASSAPWTSGINEQFF	TGTGCCAGCAGCGCCCCTTGGACTAGCGGGATCAATGAGCAGTTCTTC
TRBV19	TRBD1	TRBJ1-2	.	CASSDRGYGYTF	TGTGCCAGTTCGGACAGGGGCTATGGCTACACCTTC
TRBV4-1	TRBD2	TRBJ2-4	.	CASSQPTSGSSKNIQYF	TGCGCCAGCAGCCAGCCGACTAGCGGGAGTTCCAAAAACATTCAGTACTTC
TRBV5-6	TRBD1	TRBJ1-2	.	CASSSIGDRAGYTF	TGTGCCAGCAGCTCGATAGGGGACAGGGCTGGCTACACCTTC
TRBV28	TRBD1	TRBJ2-1	.	CASSRTGPLQFF	TGTGCCAGCAGCCGGACAGGGCCCCTACAGTTCTTC
TRBV4-1	TRBD1	TRBJ1-5	.	CASSQGQGLSNQPQHF	TGCGCCAGCAGCCAGGGACAGGGTTTAAGCAATCAGCCCCAGCATTTT
TRBV10-2	.	TRBJ1-3	.	CASSTGTPHSGNTIYF	TGCGCCAGCAGTACCGGGACACCGCACTCTGGAAACACCATATATTTT
TRBV4-1	TRBD1	TRBJ2-3	.	CASSQPRQGFSDTQYF	TGCGCCAGCAGCCAACCGAGACAGGGGTTTTCAGATACGCAGTATTTT
TRBV5-1	.	TRBJ2-7	.	CASSLRSYEQYF	TGCGCCAGCAGCTTGCGCTCCTACGAGCAGTACTTC
TRBV27	.	TRBJ2-3	.	CASSLPPGGARTDTQYF	TGTGCCAGCAGTTTACCACCCGGGGGAGCCCGCACAGATACGCAGTATTTT
TRBV20-1	.	TRBJ2-5	.	CSGQSQETQYF	TGCAGTGGACAGAGCCAAGAGACCCAGTACTTC
TRBV27	.	TRBJ2-7	.	CASSPREQYF	TGTGCCAGCAGTCCGAGGGAGCAGTACTTC
TRBV5-3	.	TRBJ2-6	once	CAILWKGAGANVLTF	TGTGCCATATTGTGGAAGGGGGCTGGGGCCAACGTCCTGACTTTC
TRBV11-2	TRBD1	TRBJ2-6	.	CASSLESRQGSGANVLTF	TGTGCCAGCAGCTTAGAATCTAGACAGGGAAGCGGGGCCAACGTCCTGACTTTC
TRBV10-1	.	TRBJ1-1	.	CASNAGRNTEAFF	TGCGCCAGCAATGCGGGGCGGAACACTGAAGCTTTCTTT
TRBV7-2	TRBD1	TRBJ1-2	.	CASSLDRDSDGYTF	TGTGCCAGCAGCCTGGACCGGGACAGCGATGGCTACACCTTC
TRBV5-6	.	TRBJ2-1	.	CASSLGAGSYNEQFF	TGTGCCAGCAGCTTGGGGGCGGGCTCCTACAATGAGCAGTTCTTC
TRBV7-9	.	TRBJ2-7	.	CASSFKEVCYEQYF	TGTGCCAGCAGCTTTAAGGAGGTGTGCTACGAGCAGTACTTC
TRBV19	.	TRBJ1-1	.	CASSNMNTEAFF	TGTGCCAGTAGTAATATGAACACTGAAGCTTTCTTT
TRBV30	.	TRBJ2-3	.	CAWKVPDSSSTDTQYF	TGTGCCTGGAAGGTCCCGGACTCTTCTAGCACAGATACGCAGTATTTT
TRBV7-8	.	TRBJ2-7	.	CASSLGRFSYEQYF	TGTGCCAGCAGCTTAGGCAGGTTCTCCTACGAGCAGTACTTC
TRBV6-6	.	TRBJ1-5	.	CASNQGIYSNQPQHF	TGTGCCAGCAATCAGGGAATATATAGCAATCAGCCCCAGCATTTT
TRBV29-1	TRBD2	TRBJ2-1	.	CSSTTSGNEQFF	TGCAGCTCTACGACTAGCGGGAACGAGCAGTTCTTC
TRBV4-2	.	TRBJ2-1	.	CASSQAGAGRLYNEQFF	TGTGCCAGCAGCCAAGCCGGCGCGGGAAGACTTTACAATGAGCAGTTCTTC
TRBV6-6	TRBD1	TRBJ2-3	once	CASSLFRGTDTQYF	TGTGCCAGCAGTTTGTTCAGGGGGACAGATACGCAGTATTTT
TRBV13	.	TRBJ2-5	.	CASSLGRRPQETQYF	TGTGCCAGCAGCTTAGGTAGGAGACCGCAAGAGACCCAGTACTTC
TRBV29-1	.	TRBJ1-1	few	CSEQGLNTEAFF	TGCAGCGAACAGGGCCTGAACACTGAAGCTTTCTTT
TRBV4-1	TRBD1	TRBJ1-2	.	CASRPQGGTNYGYTF	TGCGCCAGCAGACCCCAGGGGGGAACTAACTATGGCTACACCTTC
TRBV11-2	.	TRBJ2-1	.	CASSPLQGSLYNEQFF	TGTGCCAGCAGCCCACTTCAGGGTTCGCTATACAATGAGCAGTTCTTC
TRBV25-1	.	TRBJ1-1	.	CASSGTLEGEAFF	TGTGCCAGCAGTGGAACCCTAGAAGGTGAGGCTTTCTTT
TRBV28	.	TRBJ2-1	.	CASSLGGPPLFF	TGTGCCAGCAGTTTAGGTGGGCCTCCCCTGTTCTTC
TRBV7-9	.	TRBJ1-2	.	CASSWPVGQPDYGYTF	TGTGCCAGCAGCTGGCCAGTCGGACAGCCGGACTATGGCTACACCTTC
TRBV9	.	TRBJ2-1	.	CASSVGGGANNEQFF	TGTGCCAGCAGCGTAGGAGGGGGGGCTAACAATGAGCAGTTCTTC
TRBV6-1	TRBD1	TRBJ1-2	.	CASSEAFTWVPGQGLGYTF	TGTGCCAGCAGTGAAGCGTTCACTTGGGTACCGGGACAGGGACTTGGCTACACCTTC
TRBV28	.	TRBJ1-2	.	CASSLGGVVSGGYTF	TGTGCCAGCAGTTTAGGGGGGGTAGTGTCGGGCGGCTACACCTTC
TRBV28	.	TRBJ1-2	.	CATEGGDYGYTF	TGTGCCACAGAAGGAGGCGACTATGGCTACACCTTC
TRBV9	.	TRBJ2-2	.	CASSVGGTGELFF	TGTGCCAGCAGCGTAGGCGGAACCGGGGAGCTGTTTTTT
TRBV27	.	TRBJ1-2	once	CASSGNYGYTF	TGTGCCAGCAGTGGCAACTATGGCTACACCTTC
TRBV6-5	.	TRBJ2-7	.	CASSYSRGLWLDEQYF	TGTGCCAGCAGTTACTCGCGAGGTCTGTGGTTGGACGAGCAGTACTTC
TRBV29-1	TRBD2	TRBJ2-5	.	CSVEASGEETQYF	TGCAGCGTTGAGGCTAGCGGGGAAGAGACCCAGTACTTC
TRBV4-2	TRBD1	TRBJ1-2	.	CASSQAEDRPYGYTF	TGTGCCAGCAGCCAAGCTGAGGACAGGCCATATGGCTACACCTTC
TRBV29-1	.	TRBJ2-7	.	CSVAGGTGWDEQYF	TGCAGCGTTGCGGGGGGGACAGGGTGGGACGAGCAGTACTTC